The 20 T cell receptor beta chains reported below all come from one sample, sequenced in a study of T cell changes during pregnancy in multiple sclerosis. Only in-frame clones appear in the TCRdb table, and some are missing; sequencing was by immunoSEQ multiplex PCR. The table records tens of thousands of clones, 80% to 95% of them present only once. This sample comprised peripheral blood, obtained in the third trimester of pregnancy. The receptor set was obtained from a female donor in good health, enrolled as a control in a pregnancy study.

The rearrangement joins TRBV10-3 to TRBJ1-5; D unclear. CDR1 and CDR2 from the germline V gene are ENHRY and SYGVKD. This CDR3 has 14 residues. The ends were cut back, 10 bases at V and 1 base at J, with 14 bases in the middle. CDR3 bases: TGTGCCACCAACAGTGGTTTAAGCAATCAGCCCCAGCATTTT. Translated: CATNSGLSNQPQHF.

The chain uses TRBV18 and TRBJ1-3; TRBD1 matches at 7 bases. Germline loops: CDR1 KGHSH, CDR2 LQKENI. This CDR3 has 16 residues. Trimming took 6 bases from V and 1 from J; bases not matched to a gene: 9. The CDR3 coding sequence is TGTGCCAGCTCTAACCTAGGGGGCGCATCTGGAAACACCATATATTTT. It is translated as CASSNLGGASGNTIYF.

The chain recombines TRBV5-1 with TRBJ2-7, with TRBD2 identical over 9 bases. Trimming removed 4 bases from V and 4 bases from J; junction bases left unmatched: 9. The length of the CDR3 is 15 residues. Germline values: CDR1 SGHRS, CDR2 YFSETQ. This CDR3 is CASSLTGGGAYEQYF. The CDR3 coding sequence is TGCGCCAGCAGCCTGACGGGCGGGGGGGCATACGAGCAGTACTTC.

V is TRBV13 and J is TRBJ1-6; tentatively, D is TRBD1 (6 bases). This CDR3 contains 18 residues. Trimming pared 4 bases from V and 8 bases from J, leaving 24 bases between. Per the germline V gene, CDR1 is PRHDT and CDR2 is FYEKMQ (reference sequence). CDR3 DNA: TGTGCCAGCAGCTCCACAGGGTTTGAGTATCTTGGGTATTCACCCCTCCACTTT. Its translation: CASSSTGFEYLGYSPLHF.

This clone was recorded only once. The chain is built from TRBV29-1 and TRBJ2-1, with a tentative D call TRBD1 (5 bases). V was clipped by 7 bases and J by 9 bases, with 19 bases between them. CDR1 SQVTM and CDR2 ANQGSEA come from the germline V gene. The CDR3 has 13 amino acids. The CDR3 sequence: CSATTRQGGEQFF. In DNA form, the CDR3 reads TGCAGCGCTACCACCCGGCAGGGCGGTGAGCAGTTCTTC.

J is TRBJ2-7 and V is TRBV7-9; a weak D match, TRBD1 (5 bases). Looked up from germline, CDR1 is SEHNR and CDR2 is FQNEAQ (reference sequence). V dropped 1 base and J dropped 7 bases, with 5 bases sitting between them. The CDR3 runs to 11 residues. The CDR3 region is CASSLGQEQYF. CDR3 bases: TGTGCCAGCAGCTTAGGACAGGAGCAGTACTTC.

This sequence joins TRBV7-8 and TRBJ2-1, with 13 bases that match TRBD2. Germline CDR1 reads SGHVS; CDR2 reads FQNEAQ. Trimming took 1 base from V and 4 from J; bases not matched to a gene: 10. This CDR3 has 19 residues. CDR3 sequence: CASSLGRTSGSLRYNEQFF. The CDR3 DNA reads TGTGCCAGCAGCTTAGGGAGGACTAGCGGGAGCCTTCGATACAATGAGCAGTTCTTC.

CDR3 residues: CASSKRLFREPDTDTQYF. The CDR3 coding sequence is TGTGCCAGCAGCAAGAGGCTGTTCAGGGAACCCGACACAGATACGCAGTATTTT. The genes are TRBV6-4 and TRBJ2-3, with a weak D call TRBD1 (5 bases). The CDR3 runs 18 residues. Germline V lookup: CDR1 MRHNA, CDR2 SNTAGT. The V end was cut by 6 bases, the J end by 2 bases, with 24 bases between.

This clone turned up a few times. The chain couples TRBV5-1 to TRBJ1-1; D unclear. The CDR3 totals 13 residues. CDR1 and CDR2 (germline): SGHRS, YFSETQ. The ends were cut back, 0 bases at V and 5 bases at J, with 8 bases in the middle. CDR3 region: CASSLGGKTEAFF. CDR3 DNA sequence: TGCGCCAGCAGCTTGGGAGGGAAAACTGAAGCTTTCTTT.

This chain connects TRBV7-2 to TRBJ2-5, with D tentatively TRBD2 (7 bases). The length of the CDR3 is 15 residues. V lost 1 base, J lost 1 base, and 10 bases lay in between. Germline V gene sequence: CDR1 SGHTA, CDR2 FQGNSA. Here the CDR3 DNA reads TGTGCCAGCAGCTTAGGGGGGGGCGTCCAAGAGACCCAGTACTTC. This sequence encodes CASSLGGGVQETQYF.

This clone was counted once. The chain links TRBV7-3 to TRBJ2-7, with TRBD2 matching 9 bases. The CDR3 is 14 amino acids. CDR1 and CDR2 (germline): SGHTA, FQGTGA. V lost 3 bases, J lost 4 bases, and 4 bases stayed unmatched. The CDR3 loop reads CASSFRLAAYEQYF. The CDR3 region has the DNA TGTGCCAGCAGCTTCAGACTAGCGGCTTACGAGCAGTACTTC.

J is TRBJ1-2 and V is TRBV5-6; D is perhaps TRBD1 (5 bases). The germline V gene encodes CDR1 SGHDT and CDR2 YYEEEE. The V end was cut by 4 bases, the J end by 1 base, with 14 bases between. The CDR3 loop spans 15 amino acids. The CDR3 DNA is TGTGCCAGCAGCCGGAACAGGATCTTTAACTATGGCTACACCTTC. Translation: CASSRNRIFNYGYTF. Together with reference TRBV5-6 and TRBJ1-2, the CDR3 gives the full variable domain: DAGVTQSPTHLIKTRGQQVTLRCSPKSGHDTVSWYQQALGQGPQFIFQYYEEEERQRGNFPDRFSGHQFPNYSSELNVNALLLGDSALYLCASSRNRIFNYGYTFGSGTRLTVV.

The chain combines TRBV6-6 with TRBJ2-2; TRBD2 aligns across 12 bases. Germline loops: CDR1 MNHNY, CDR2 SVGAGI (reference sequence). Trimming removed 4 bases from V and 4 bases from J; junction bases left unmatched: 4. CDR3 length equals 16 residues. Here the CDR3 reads CASSWRLAGVTGELFF. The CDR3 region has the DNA TGTGCCAGCAGTTGGCGACTAGCGGGGGTCACCGGGGAGCTGTTTTTT.

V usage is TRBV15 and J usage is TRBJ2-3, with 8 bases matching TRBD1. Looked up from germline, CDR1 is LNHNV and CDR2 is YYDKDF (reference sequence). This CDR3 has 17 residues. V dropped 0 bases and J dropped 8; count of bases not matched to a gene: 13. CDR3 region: CATSRDGRTGIASTQYF. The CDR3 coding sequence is TGTGCCACCAGCAGAGATGGGAGGACAGGGATCGCATCTACGCAGTATTTT.

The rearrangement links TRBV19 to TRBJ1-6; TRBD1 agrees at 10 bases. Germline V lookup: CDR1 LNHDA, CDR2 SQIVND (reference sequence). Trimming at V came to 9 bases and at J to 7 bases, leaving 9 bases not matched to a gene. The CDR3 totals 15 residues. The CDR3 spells CASSGTGVINSPLHF. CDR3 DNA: TGTGCCAGCTCCGGGACAGGGGTAATAAATTCACCCCTCCACTTT.

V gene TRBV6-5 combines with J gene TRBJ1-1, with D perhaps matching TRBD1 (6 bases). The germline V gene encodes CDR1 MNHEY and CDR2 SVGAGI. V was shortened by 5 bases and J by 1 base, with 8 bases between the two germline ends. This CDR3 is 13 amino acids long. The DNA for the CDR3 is TGTGCCAGCAGTATAGGGGGGAACACTGAAGCTTTCTTT. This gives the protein CASSIGGNTEAFF.

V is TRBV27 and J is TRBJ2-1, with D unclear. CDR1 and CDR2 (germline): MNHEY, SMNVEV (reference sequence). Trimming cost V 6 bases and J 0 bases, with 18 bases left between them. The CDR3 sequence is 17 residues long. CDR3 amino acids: CASRNPRLNSSYNEQFF. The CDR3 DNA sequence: TGTGCCAGCAGAAACCCCAGGCTCAACAGCTCCTACAATGAGCAGTTCTTC.

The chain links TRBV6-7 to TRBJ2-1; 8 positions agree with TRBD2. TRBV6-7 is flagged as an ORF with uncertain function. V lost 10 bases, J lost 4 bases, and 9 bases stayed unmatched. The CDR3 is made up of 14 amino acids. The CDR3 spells CATPPRGRYNEQFF. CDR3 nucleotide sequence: TGTGCCACCCCACCGCGCGGGAGGTACAATGAGCAGTTCTTC.

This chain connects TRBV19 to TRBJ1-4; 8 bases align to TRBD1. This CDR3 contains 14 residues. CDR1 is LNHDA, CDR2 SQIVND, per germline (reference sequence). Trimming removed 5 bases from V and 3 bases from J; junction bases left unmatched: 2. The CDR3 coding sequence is TGTGCCAGTAGTCCGGACAGGGCTAATGAAAAACTGTTTTTT. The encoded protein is CASSPDRANEKLFF.

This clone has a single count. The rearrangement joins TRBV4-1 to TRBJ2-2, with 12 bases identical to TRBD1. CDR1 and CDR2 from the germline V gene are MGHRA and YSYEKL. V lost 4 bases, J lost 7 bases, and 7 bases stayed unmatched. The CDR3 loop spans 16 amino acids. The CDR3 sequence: CASSRGTGGIVGELFF. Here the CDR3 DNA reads TGCGCCAGCAGCCGAGGGACAGGGGGCATCGTCGGGGAGCTGTTTTTT.